This entry lists 28 T cell receptor beta chains sequenced from one sample in a study of cytomegalovirus exposure and HLA in healthy donors. Clones were sequenced by immunoSEQ multiplex PCR, and TCRdb holds only the in-frame ones, with some missing. Of roughly 65,000 clones in the sample, around 93% are singletons; the top ten hold roughly 3.1%. The specimen was PBMCs. These receptor sequences come from a man between 18 and 29 years old in good health and CMV-seronegative.

This clone turned up a few times. The chain combines TRBV19 with TRBJ2-1; TRBD1 matches at 8 bases. This CDR3 contains 15 residues. Germline trimming cut 4 bases from V and 7 bases from J; bases unmatched to any gene: 9. Germline V gene data show CDR1 as LNHDA and CDR2 as SQIVND (reference sequence). CDR3 sequence reads: CASSTTGQGGNEQFF. The DNA of the CDR3 is TGTGCCAGTAGTACCACCGGACAGGGAGGAAATGAGCAGTTCTTC.

This chain connects TRBV7-9 to TRBJ2-7; D remains ambiguous. Trimming took 4 bases from V and 1 from J, leaving 8 bases between them. Germline values: CDR1 SEHNR, CDR2 FQNEAQ (reference sequence). The CDR3 runs 13 residues. CDR3 sequence: CASSSSVSYEQYF. The CDR3 coding sequence is TGTGCCAGCAGCTCTTCGGTTTCCTACGAGCAGTACTTC.

DNA for the CDR3: TGTGCCAGCAGTTTCCCTGGACTAGCGAGGAATGAGCAGTTCTTC. Encoded protein: CASSFPGLARNEQFF. The chain links TRBV6-5 to TRBJ2-1; 9 nucleotides line up with TRBD2. CDR1 and CDR2 from the germline V gene are MNHEY and SVGAGI. This CDR3 contains 15 residues. The V segment lost 4 bases and the J segment 7 bases; nucleotides outside the gene matches: 8.

This chain links TRBV7-2 with TRBJ2-5; TRBD1 matches at 9 bases. The J segment lost 3 bases and the V segment lost 5 bases, leaving 1 base of the junction unmatched. Per the germline V gene, CDR1 is SGHTA and CDR2 is FQGNSA. CDR3 length equals 13 residues. CDR3 residues: CASSRDREETQYF. The CDR3 region has the DNA TGTGCCAGCAGCAGGGACAGGGAAGAGACCCAGTACTTC.

The rearrangement joins TRBV27 to TRBJ2-7, with a weak D call TRBD1 (8 bases). Between the trimmed V and J ends, which lost 6 bases and 4 bases, there was a span of 16 bases. The CDR3 consists of 14 residues. Looked up from germline, CDR1 is MNHEY and CDR2 is SMNVEV (reference sequence). DNA of the CDR3: TGTGCCAGCAGCCTCGGGAGGACAGGGTACGAGCAGTACTTC. Protein: CASSLGRTGYEQYF.

This rearrangement joins TRBV18 to TRBJ2-3; TRBD2 matches 14 bases. V shed 3 bases and J 1 base; nucleotides not matched to a gene: 6. The germline V gene has CDR1 KGHSH and CDR2 LQKENI. The CDR3 spans 18 residues. CDR3 sequence (DNA): TGTGCCAGCTCACCCTGGGGGACTAGCGGGAGTGGCACAGATACGCAGTATTTT. Amino acids: CASSPWGTSGSGTDTQYF. Together with reference TRBV18 and TRBJ2-3, the CDR3 gives the full variable domain: NAGVMQNPRHLVRRRGQEARLRCSPMKGHSHVYWYRQLPEEGLKFMVYLQKENIIDESGMPKERFSAEFPKEGPSILRIQQVVRGDSAAYFCASSPWGTSGSGTDTQYFGPGTRLTVL.

The chain joins TRBV2 to TRBJ2-7; 7 bases are shared with TRBD1. Losses at the gene ends were 3 bases for V and 4 bases for J; bases not matched to a gene: 9. CDR1 is SNHLY, CDR2 FYNNEI, per germline. This CDR3 has 15 amino acids. CDR3 coding DNA: TGTGCCAGCAGTGACCCTAGACAGGGTGAATACGAGCAGTACTTC. Protein sequence: CASSDPRQGEYEQYF.

This clone is deemed medium-sized. The V call is TRBV2, the J call TRBJ2-7; possible D gene TRBD1, 6 bases. Germline V CDR1 and CDR2: SNHLY, FYNNEI. Trimming cost V 8 bases and J 2 bases, with 13 bases left between them. The CDR3 covers 13 residues. The CDR3 coding sequence is TGTGCCAGCCGACAGGCTAGCACCTACGAGCAGTACTTC. It specifies CASRQASTYEQYF.

The chain is built from TRBV7-2 and TRBJ2-7; a possible D gene is TRBD1 (7 bases). Deletions cut 3 bases from V and 6 bases from J, with 21 bases between. This CDR3 spans 16 amino acids. In germline, CDR1 is SGHTA, CDR2 FQGNSA. The CDR3 bases are TGTGCCAGCAGCTTGTTTAGCGGAGGGGGCCCCCTCGAGCAGTACTTC. As protein: CASSLFSGGGPLEQYF.

The genes are TRBV28 and TRBJ2-7, with unresolved D. The CDR3 extends over 16 amino acids. Trimming removed 5 bases at V and 2 bases at J, with 19 bases between. CDR1 is MDHEN and CDR2 is SYDVKM in the germline V gene. CDR3 nucleotides: TGTGCCAGCAGTCTGAGTTGGGCCATCGTTACCTACGAGCAGTACTTC. Its protein product is CASSLSWAIVTYEQYF.

The V and J genes are TRBV5-1 and TRBJ2-1, with D uncertain. Looked up from germline, CDR1 is SGHRS and CDR2 is YFSETQ. This CDR3 is 17 amino acids long. Trimming stripped 0 bases from V and 0 bases from J, with 13 bases between. This CDR3 reads CASSLASFSASYNEQFF. The CDR3 DNA is TGCGCCAGCAGCTTGGCCAGTTTCTCCGCCTCCTACAATGAGCAGTTCTTC.

The chain has TRBV27 and TRBJ2-1, with 11 bases lining up with TRBD1. Germline CDR1 and CDR2: MNHEY and SMNVEV (reference sequence). The CDR3 sequence is 16 residues long. V lost 6 bases and J lost 8; bases outside the gene matches: 12. Written as DNA, the CDR3 is TGTGCCAGCAGATCAGAAGGACAGGGGGCGCACTATGAGCAGTTCTTC. This translates into CASRSEGQGAHYEQFF.

This chain uses TRBV4-3 with TRBJ2-7, with TRBD2 as a possible D gene (5 bases). Per the germline V gene, CDR1 is LGHNA and CDR2 is YSLEER. V was cut by 2 bases and J by 3 bases, with 17 bases left in between. The CDR3 spans 16 residues. The CDR3 DNA reads as TGCGCCAGCAGCCAAACGCGGGTCGGCGGCTTCTACGAGCAGTACTTC. Amino acids: CASSQTRVGGFYEQYF.

The chain employs TRBV7-3 and TRBJ2-2; 10 nucleotides line up with TRBD1. The ends lost 5 bases at V and 5 bases at J; junction bases unmatched: 8. Germline assignment: CDR1 SGHTA and CDR2 FQGTGA. This CDR3 is built from 16 residues. CDR3 amino acids: CASSQRTGGGTGELFF. CDR3 nucleotides: TGTGCCAGCAGCCAGCGGACAGGGGGTGGTACCGGGGAGCTGTTTTTT.

This chain uses TRBV27 with TRBJ2-6; TRBD2 might be the D (5 bases). The V and J ends lost 2 bases and 3 bases respectively, with 5 bases between them. CDR3 length: 14 residues. In germline, CDR1 is MNHEY, CDR2 SMNVEV (reference sequence). CDR3 sequence reads: CASSLRGGANVLTF. The CDR3 nucleotides read TGTGCCAGCAGTTTACGGGGTGGGGCCAACGTCCTGACTTTC.

This clone came up once. The chain combines TRBV14 with TRBJ1-4, with 7 positions matching TRBD1. CDR3 length: 14 residues. J lost 6 bases, V lost 1 base, and 2 bases had no gene match. From germline, CDR1 is SGHDN and CDR2 FVKESK. CDR3 sequence: CASSQGDRDEKLFF. CDR3 DNA sequence: TGTGCCAGCAGCCAAGGTGACAGGGATGAAAAACTGTTTTTT. Combining the CDR3 with reference TRBV14 and TRBJ1-4 gives the whole variable domain EAGVTQFPSHSVIEKGQTVTLRCDPISGHDNLYWYRRVMGKEIKFLLHFVKESKQDESGMPNNRFLAERTGGTYSTLKVQPAELEDSGVYFCASSQGDRDEKLFFGSGTQLSVL.

The genes are TRBV6-5 and TRBJ2-7, with 11 bases identical to TRBD2. CDR1 and CDR2 from the germline V gene are MNHEY and SVGAGI. The CDR3 length is 14 residues. V dropped 6 bases and J dropped 6; count of bases not matched to a gene: 7. The CDR3: CASRVAGGLGEQYF. CDR3 nucleotide sequence: TGTGCCAGCAGAGTAGCGGGAGGGTTAGGCGAGCAGTACTTC.

The V call is TRBV11-1, the J call TRBJ1-4; D unclear. The CDR3 loop spans 12 amino acids. Germline CDR1 is SGHAT and CDR2 is FQDESV (reference sequence). V was shortened by 5 bases and J by 5 bases, with 6 bases between the two germline ends. The CDR3 sequence is CASSPGNEKLFF. CDR3 coding DNA: TGTGCCAGCAGCCCAGGAAATGAAAAACTGTTTTTT.

This clone was picked up one time. The chain employs TRBV15 and TRBJ2-7; weak D call: TRBD2 (6 bases). The CDR3 totals 13 residues. Looked up from germline, CDR1 is LNHNV and CDR2 is YYDKDF (reference sequence). Trimming removed 3 bases at V and 5 bases at J, with 11 bases between. The CDR3 region has the DNA TGTGCCACCAGCAGCCCGGGGGTGGACGAGCAGTACTTC. It yields the protein CATSSPGVDEQYF.

This clone was counted a single time. The chain combines TRBV25-1 with TRBJ2-3; tentatively, D is TRBD2 (5 bases). Trimming left V 10 bases short and J 14 bases short, with 19 bases between. The CDR3 totals 11 residues. Germline values: CDR1 MGHDK, CDR2 SYGVNS. CDR3 in DNA: TGTGCCATCTTAAGCGGCTATAAGTGGTATTTT. This gives the protein CAILSGYKWYF.

The V call is TRBV7-3, the J call TRBJ2-2; 8 bases are a match to TRBD2. V lost 4 bases and J lost 2; bases outside the gene matches: 6. The CDR3 totals 16 residues. Germline loops: CDR1 SGHTA, CDR2 FQGTGA. The CDR3 loop reads CASSSRLAPNTGELFF. The CDR3 DNA follows: TGTGCCAGCAGCTCTAGACTAGCGCCCAACACCGGGGAGCTGTTTTTT.

V gene TRBV5-1 combines with J gene TRBJ1-2; 7 bases line up with TRBD1. The junction had 2 bases not matched to a gene; V was cut back by 4 bases and J by 2 bases. Looked up from germline, CDR1 is SGHRS and CDR2 is YFSETQ. This CDR3 has 13 amino acids. The CDR3: CASSQTGNYGYTF. DNA of the CDR3: TGCGCCAGCAGCCAGACAGGGAACTATGGCTACACCTTC. The whole variable domain, filled in from reference TRBV5-1 and TRBJ1-2, reads KAGVTQTPRYLIKTRGQQVTLSCSPISGHRSVSWYQQTPGQGLQFLFEYFSETQRNKGNFPGRFSGRQFSNSRSEMNVSTLELGDSALYLCASSQTGNYGYTFGSGTRLTVV.

The rearrangement links TRBV19 to TRBJ2-1, with D possibly TRBD2 on 5 matching bases. Per the germline V gene, CDR1 is LNHDA and CDR2 is SQIVND (reference sequence). This CDR3 contains 14 residues. V lost 5 bases to trimming and J lost 10 bases, with 18 bases between them. Here the CDR3 reads CASSPGLGKQEQFF. DNA for the CDR3: TGTGCCAGTAGTCCAGGACTGGGGAAGCAGGAGCAGTTCTTC.

In its sample, this clone was seen once. This sequence joins TRBV7-3 and TRBJ2-1; 9 nucleotides line up with TRBD2. V gave up 5 bases and J gave up 7 bases; unmatched junction bases: 21. This CDR3 spans 19 amino acids. The germline CDR1 and CDR2 sequences are SGHTA and FQGTGA. The CDR3 sequence is CASSQRGAVSSGRSNEQFF. CDR3 DNA: TGTGCCAGCAGCCAAAGGGGGGCAGTAAGTAGCGGGAGATCTAATGAGCAGTTCTTC.

This chain uses TRBV9 with TRBJ2-2, with D possibly TRBD2 on 6 matching bases. CDR1 is SGDLS and CDR2 is YYNGEE in the germline V gene. This CDR3 contains 14 residues. V lost 6 bases, J lost 5 bases, and 14 bases lay in between. In nucleotides, the CDR3 is TGTGCCAGCACCTCTAGCCGGGAGACCGGGGAGCTGTTTTTT. The encoded protein is CASTSSRETGELFF.

The chain is built from TRBV6-1 and TRBJ1-5, with 7 nucleotides matching TRBD1. V trimming: 7 bases; J trimming: 6 bases; junction bases outside the gene matches: 3. The CDR3 has 12 amino acids. From germline, CDR1 is MNHNS and CDR2 SASEGT. The CDR3, as DNA: TGTGCCAGCACAGGGGGAGGTCAGCCCCAGCATTTT. Translating gives CASTGGGQPQHF.

V usage is TRBV10-1 and J usage is TRBJ1-5; perhaps TRBD1 as D (6 bases). The CDR3 length is 14 residues. Germline-derived CDR1 and CDR2 are WNHNN and SYGVQD (reference sequence). V shed 10 bases and J shed 0 bases, with 13 bases lying between them. This CDR3 reads CAIGGPDSNQPQHF. Here the CDR3 DNA reads TGCGCCATCGGGGGGCCTGATAGCAATCAGCCCCAGCATTTT.

This chain connects TRBV7-9 to TRBJ1-1; no firm D call. Trimming took 2 bases from V and 0 from J, leaving 4 bases between them. CDR3 length: 13 residues. Germline V gives CDR1 SEHNR, CDR2 FQNEAQ (reference sequence). CDR3 nucleotide sequence: TGTGCCAGCAGCTTAACAGTGAACACTGAAGCTTTCTTT. Its protein product is CASSLTVNTEAFF.